Listed below are T cell receptor beta chains from one sample, sequenced in a study of blood T cell repertoires in COVID-19. Here immunoSEQ multiplex PCR was the method, and the copy in TCRdb shows in-frame clones only, minus some. The sample carries roughly 230,000 clones, around 81% recorded once. Sequencing was carried out using PBMCs or T cells enriched from blood (not recorded which). All receptors derive from a man aged 50-60 years who had recovered from COVID-19. Each CDR3 is given with its conserved first and last residue. Each record gives: J gene, D gene, V gene, clone size, CDR3 DNA, CDR3 protein. D genes are given only for firm matches. Not every row has a clone size; where given, it reads once, few, many or a size class.

j_gene: TRBJ2-2; d_gene: -; v_gene: TRBV19; abundance: few; CDR3nt: TGTGCCAGTAGTATCCCCCCTCCCGGGGAGCTGTTTTTT; CDR3aa: CASSIPPPGELFF
j_gene: TRBJ1-2; d_gene: -; v_gene: TRBV10-3; abundance: -; CDR3nt: TGTGCCATCAGGTCGGGAGGGCCCTATGGCTACACCTTC; CDR3aa: CAIRSGGPYGYTF
j_gene: TRBJ1-5; d_gene: -; v_gene: TRBV9; abundance: once; CDR3nt: TGTGCCAGCAGCGTAGGACACCAGCTCAATCAGCCCCAGCATTTT; CDR3aa: CASSVGHQLNQPQHF
j_gene: TRBJ2-1; d_gene: -; v_gene: TRBV7-2; abundance: few; CDR3nt: TGTGCCAGCAGACCGGGACTGGGGTACAATGAGCAGTTCTTC; CDR3aa: CASRPGLGYNEQFF
j_gene: TRBJ1-1; d_gene: -; v_gene: TRBV5-8; abundance: -; CDR3nt: TGTGCCAGCAGCTTGTCTAAGTTTGTGGCTTTCTTT; CDR3aa: CASSLSKFVAFF
j_gene: TRBJ1-4; d_gene: TRBD1; v_gene: TRBV19; abundance: -; CDR3nt: TGTGCCAGTAGTACGGGACAGGGCGTCGAAAAACTGTTTTTT; CDR3aa: CASSTGQGVEKLFF
j_gene: TRBJ1-6; d_gene: TRBD1; v_gene: TRBV27; abundance: few; CDR3nt: TGTGCCAGCAGTTATTCAGGGGGGAATTCACCCCTCCACTTT; CDR3aa: CASSYSGGNSPLHF
j_gene: TRBJ1-2; d_gene: -; v_gene: TRBV7-3; abundance: -; CDR3nt: TGTGCCAGCAGCTTAACGGACGACAGGAGCTATGGCTACACCTTC; CDR3aa: CASSLTDDRSYGYTF
j_gene: TRBJ2-1; d_gene: -; v_gene: TRBV4-2; abundance: -; CDR3nt: TGTGCCAGCGGTAGCGCGATCCCATACAATGAGCAGTTCTTC; CDR3aa: CASGSAIPYNEQFF
j_gene: TRBJ2-7; d_gene: -; v_gene: TRBV18; abundance: -; CDR3nt: TGTGCCAGCTCACGAAACAGGGCGAGAGCGGCCCCGGCCTCCTACGAGCAGTACTTC; CDR3aa: CASSRNRARAAPASYEQYF
j_gene: TRBJ2-3; d_gene: TRBD2; v_gene: TRBV19; abundance: -; CDR3nt: TGTGCCAGTAGATTACTAGCGGGGCGCACAGATACGCAGTATTTT; CDR3aa: CASRLLAGRTDTQYF
j_gene: TRBJ1-2; d_gene: -; v_gene: TRBV4-1; abundance: -; CDR3nt: TGCGCCAGCAGCCAACTGGCGGGCTATGGCTACACCTTC; CDR3aa: CASSQLAGYGYTF
j_gene: TRBJ2-2; d_gene: TRBD2; v_gene: TRBV9; abundance: -; CDR3nt: TGTGCCAGCAGCGTAAAGCGGGAAGGCACCGGGGAGCTGTTTTTT; CDR3aa: CASSVKREGTGELFF
j_gene: TRBJ2-7; d_gene: -; v_gene: TRBV4-3; abundance: -; CDR3nt: TGCGCCAGCAGTGTCGGGACTCAAACCTACGAGCAGTACTTC; CDR3aa: CASSVGTQTYEQYF
j_gene: TRBJ1-2; d_gene: TRBD1; v_gene: TRBV19; abundance: -; CDR3nt: TGTGCCAGTAAGGCAGGGGGCGACTATGGCTACACCTTC; CDR3aa: CASKAGGDYGYTF
j_gene: TRBJ1-4; d_gene: TRBD1; v_gene: TRBV4-2; abundance: -; CDR3nt: TGTGCCAGCAGCCAAGATTGGGACAGGGGAACAAAACTGTTTTTT; CDR3aa: CASSQDWDRGTKLFF
j_gene: TRBJ2-1; d_gene: -; v_gene: TRBV28; abundance: -; CDR3nt: TGTGCCAGCAGCCCGCGTACTAGTTTGGATGAGCAGTTCTTC; CDR3aa: CASSPRTSLDEQFF
j_gene: TRBJ1-1; d_gene: TRBD1; v_gene: TRBV11-2; abundance: -; CDR3nt: TGTGCCAGCAGCACCGTGACAGGGAGGAGCACTGAAGCTTTCTTT; CDR3aa: CASSTVTGRSTEAFF
j_gene: TRBJ2-5; d_gene: -; v_gene: TRBV4-2; abundance: -; CDR3nt: TGTGCCAGCAGCCAAGATGCCAGGGAAGAGACCCAGTACTTC; CDR3aa: CASSQDAREETQYF
j_gene: TRBJ1-6; d_gene: -; v_gene: TRBV30; abundance: -; CDR3nt: TGTGCCTGGACCCCAGGCATCCTCTATAATTCACCCCTCCACTTT; CDR3aa: CAWTPGILYNSPLHF
j_gene: TRBJ1-5; d_gene: -; v_gene: TRBV7-2; abundance: -; CDR3nt: TGTGCCAGCAGCTTAGTAGGCAGGGAGGCGCCCCAGCATTTT; CDR3aa: CASSLVGREAPQHF
j_gene: TRBJ1-1; d_gene: TRBD1; v_gene: TRBV29-1; abundance: once; CDR3nt: TGCAGCGGACTTCAAATGACAGGGGCACTAGAAGCTTTCTTT; CDR3aa: CSGLQMTGALEAFF